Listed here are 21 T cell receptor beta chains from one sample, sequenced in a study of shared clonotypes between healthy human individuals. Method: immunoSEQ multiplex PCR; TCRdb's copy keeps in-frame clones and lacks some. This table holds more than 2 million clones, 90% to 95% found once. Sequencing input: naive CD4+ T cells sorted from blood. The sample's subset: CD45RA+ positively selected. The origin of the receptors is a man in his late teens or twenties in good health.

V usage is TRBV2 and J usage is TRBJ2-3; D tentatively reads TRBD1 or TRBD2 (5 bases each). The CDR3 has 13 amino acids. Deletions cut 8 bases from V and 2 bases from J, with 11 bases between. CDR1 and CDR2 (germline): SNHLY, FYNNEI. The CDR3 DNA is TGTGCCAGCGATGAGGGGTACACAGATACGCAGTATTTT. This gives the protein CASDEGYTDTQYF.

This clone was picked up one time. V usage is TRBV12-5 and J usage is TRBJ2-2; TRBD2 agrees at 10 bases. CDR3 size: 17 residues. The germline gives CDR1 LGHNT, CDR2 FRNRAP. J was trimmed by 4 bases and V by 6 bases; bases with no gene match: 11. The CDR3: CASGPLLAGKLTGELFF. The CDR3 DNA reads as TGTGCTAGTGGCCCCCTACTAGCGGGAAAACTCACCGGGGAGCTGTTTTTT.

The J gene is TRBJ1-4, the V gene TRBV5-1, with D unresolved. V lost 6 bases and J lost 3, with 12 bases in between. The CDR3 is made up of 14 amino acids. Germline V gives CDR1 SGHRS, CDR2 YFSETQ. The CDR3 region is CASKVPSANEKLFF. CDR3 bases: TGCGCCAGCAAGGTGCCAAGTGCTAATGAAAAACTGTTTTTT.

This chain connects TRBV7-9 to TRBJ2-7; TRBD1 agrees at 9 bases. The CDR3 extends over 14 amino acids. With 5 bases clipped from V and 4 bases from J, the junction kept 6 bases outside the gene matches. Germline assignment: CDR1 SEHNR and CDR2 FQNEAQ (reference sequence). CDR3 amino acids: CASSQGQGPYEQYF. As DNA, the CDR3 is TGTGCCAGCAGCCAAGGACAGGGGCCGTACGAGCAGTACTTC.

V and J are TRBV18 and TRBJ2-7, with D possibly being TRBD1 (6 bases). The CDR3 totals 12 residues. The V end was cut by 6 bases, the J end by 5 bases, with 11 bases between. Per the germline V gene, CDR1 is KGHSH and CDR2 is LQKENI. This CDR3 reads CASSYDRNEQYF. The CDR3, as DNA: TGTGCCAGCTCTTACGACAGGAACGAGCAGTACTTC. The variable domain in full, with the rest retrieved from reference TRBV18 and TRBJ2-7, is NAGVMQNPRHLVRRRGQEARLRCSPMKGHSHVYWYRQLPEEGLKFMVYLQKENIIDESGMPKERFSAEFPKEGPSILRIQQVVRGDSAAYFCASSYDRNEQYFGPGTRLTVT.

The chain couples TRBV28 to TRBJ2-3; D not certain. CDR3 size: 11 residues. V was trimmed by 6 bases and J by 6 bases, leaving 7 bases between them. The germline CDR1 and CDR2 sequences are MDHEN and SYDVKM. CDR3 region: CASRAPDTQYF. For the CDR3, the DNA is TGTGCCAGCAGGGCTCCGGATACGCAGTATTTT. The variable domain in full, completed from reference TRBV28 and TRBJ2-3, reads DVKVTQSSRYLVKRTGEKVFLECVQDMDHENMFWYRQDPGLGLRLIYFSYDVKMKEKGDIPEGYSVSREKKERFSLILESASTNQTSMYLCASRAPDTQYFGPGTRLTVL.

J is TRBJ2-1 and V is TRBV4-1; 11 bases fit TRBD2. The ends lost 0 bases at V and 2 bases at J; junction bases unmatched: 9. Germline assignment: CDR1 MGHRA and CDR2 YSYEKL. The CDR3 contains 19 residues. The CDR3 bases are TGCGCCAGCAGCCAAGATTATACTAGCGGGAGCGTTACCTACAATGAGCAGTTCTTC. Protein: CASSQDYTSGSVTYNEQFF.

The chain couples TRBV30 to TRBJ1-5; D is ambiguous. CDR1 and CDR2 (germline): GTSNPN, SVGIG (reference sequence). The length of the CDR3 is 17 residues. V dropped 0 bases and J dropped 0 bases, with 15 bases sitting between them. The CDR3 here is CAWSVSLGDYSNQPQHF. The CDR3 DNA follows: TGTGCCTGGAGTGTATCTCTAGGAGACTATAGCAATCAGCCCCAGCATTTT.

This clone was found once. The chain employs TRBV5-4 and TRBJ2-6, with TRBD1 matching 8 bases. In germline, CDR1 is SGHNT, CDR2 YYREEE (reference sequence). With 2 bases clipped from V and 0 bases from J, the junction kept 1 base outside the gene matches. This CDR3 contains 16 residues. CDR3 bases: TGTGCCAGCAGCTTACAGGGGGACTCTGGGGCCAACGTCCTGACTTTC. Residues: CASSLQGDSGANVLTF.

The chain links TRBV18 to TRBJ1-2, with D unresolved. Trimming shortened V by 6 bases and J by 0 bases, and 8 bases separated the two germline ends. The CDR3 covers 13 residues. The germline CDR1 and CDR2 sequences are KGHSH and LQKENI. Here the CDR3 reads CASSDGANYGYTF. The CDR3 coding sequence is TGTGCCAGCTCCGACGGTGCTAACTATGGCTACACCTTC.

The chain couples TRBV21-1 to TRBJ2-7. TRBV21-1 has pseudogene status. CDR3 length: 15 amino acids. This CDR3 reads CASSKLRGCPYEQYF. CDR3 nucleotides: TGTGCCAGCAGCAAATTGAGGGGATGCCCCTACGAGCAGTACTTC.

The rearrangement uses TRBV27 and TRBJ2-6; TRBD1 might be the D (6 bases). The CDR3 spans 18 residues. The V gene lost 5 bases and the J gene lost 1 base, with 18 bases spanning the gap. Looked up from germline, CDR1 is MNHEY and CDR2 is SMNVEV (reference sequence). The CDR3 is CASSQDRAEGSGANVLTF. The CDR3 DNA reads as TGTGCCAGCAGTCAGGACAGAGCCGAGGGGTCTGGGGCCAACGTCCTGACTTTC.

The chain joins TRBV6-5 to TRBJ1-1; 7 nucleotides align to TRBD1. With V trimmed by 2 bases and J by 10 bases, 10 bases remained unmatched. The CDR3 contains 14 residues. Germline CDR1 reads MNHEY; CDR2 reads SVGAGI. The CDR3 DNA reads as TGTGCCAGCAGTTACGGGGTACAGGGGCAGGGAGCTTTCTTT. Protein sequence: CASSYGVQGQGAFF.

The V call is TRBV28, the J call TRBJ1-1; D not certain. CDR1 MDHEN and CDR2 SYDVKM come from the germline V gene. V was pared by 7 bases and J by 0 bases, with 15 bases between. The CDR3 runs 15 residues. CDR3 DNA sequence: TGTGCCAGCACTTCCTTAGATAGGATGAACACTGAAGCTTTCTTT. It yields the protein CASTSLDRMNTEAFF.

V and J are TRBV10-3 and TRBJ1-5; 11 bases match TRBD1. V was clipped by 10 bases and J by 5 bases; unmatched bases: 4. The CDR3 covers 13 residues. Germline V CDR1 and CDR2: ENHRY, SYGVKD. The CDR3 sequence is CATRDRGDQPQHF. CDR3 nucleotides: TGTGCCACACGGGACAGGGGGGATCAGCCCCAGCATTTT.

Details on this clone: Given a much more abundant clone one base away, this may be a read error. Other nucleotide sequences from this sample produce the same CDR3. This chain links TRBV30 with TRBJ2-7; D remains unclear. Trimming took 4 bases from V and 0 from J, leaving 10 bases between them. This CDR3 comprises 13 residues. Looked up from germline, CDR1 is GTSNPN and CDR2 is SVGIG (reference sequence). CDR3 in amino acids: CAWTHFLSYEQYF. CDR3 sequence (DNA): TGTGCCTGGACGCACTTCCTCTCCTACGAGCAGTACTTC.

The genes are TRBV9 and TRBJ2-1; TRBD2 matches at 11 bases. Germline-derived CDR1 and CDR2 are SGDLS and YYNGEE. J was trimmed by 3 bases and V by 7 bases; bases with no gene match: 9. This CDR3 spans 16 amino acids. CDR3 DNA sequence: TGTGCCAGCGCCCGAGGGGGGACTAGCGGCTACAATGAGCAGTTCTTC. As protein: CASARGGTSGYNEQFF. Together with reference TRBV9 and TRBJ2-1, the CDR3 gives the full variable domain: DSGVTQTPKHLITATGQRVTLRCSPRSGDLSVYWYQQSLDQGLQFLIQYYNGEERAKGNILERFSAQQFPDLHSELNLSSLELGDSALYFCASARGGTSGYNEQFFGPGTRLTVL.

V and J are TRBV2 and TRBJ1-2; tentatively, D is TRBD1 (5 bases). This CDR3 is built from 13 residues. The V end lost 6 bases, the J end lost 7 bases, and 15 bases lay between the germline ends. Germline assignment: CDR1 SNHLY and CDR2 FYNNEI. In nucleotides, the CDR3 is TGTGCCAGCAGACGACAGAGGGGAACTGGCTACACCTTC. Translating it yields CASRRQRGTGYTF.

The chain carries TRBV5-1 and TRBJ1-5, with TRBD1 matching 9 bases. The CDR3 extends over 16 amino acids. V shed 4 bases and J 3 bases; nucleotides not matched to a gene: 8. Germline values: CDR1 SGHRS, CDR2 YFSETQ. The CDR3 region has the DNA TGCGCCAGCAGCGTGGGACAGGGCGGTTCCAATCAGCCCCAGCATTTT. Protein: CASSVGQGGSNQPQHF.

Here the CDR3 reads CASSEGFGSSYEQYF. The CDR3, as DNA: TGTGCCAGCAGTGAAGGGTTTGGGAGCTCCTACGAGCAGTACTTC. This chain links TRBV6-1 with TRBJ2-7; D possibly corresponds to TRBD2 (5 bases). The CDR3 is made up of 15 amino acids. Looked up from germline, CDR1 is MNHNS and CDR2 is SASEGT. Trimming removed 1 base at V and 0 bases at J, with 10 bases between.

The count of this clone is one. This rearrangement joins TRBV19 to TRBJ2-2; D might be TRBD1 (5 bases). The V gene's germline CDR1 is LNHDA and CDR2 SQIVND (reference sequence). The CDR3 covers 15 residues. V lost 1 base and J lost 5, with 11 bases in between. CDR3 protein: CASSIGTGLTGELFF. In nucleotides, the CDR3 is TGTGCCAGTAGTATAGGTACAGGTCTTACCGGGGAGCTGTTTTTT.